The 24 T cell receptor beta chains reported below all come from one sample, sequenced in a study of beta chain features in type 1 diabetes. These TCRs' antigens remain unknown. Study-wide points: A moderate, significant TCRB CDR3 shortening appeared in type 1 diabetes across four CD4+ subsets.

The investigators reverse transcribed all of the isolated RNA, so they sequenced expressed TCRB transcripts. Libraries were prepared by immunoSEQ multiplex PCR; TCRdb keeps only in-frame clonotypes and omits some of them. The repertoire holds 500,000 to 850,000 clones, with over 13% as singletons. Sequencing input: naive CD4+ T cells from blood. The receptors were sampled from a man younger than 30 with type 1 diabetes.

This clone was detected only a few times. The chain joins TRBV6-5 to TRBJ2-1; D is uncertain. V was trimmed by 5 bases and J by 8 bases, leaving 10 bases between them. The CDR3 is 12 amino acids. CDR1 is MNHEY, CDR2 SVGAGI, per germline. CDR3 nucleotides: TGTGCCAGCAGTCCGCAGCCACATGAGCAGTTCTTC. Protein: CASSPQPHEQFF.

This clone was found a few times. CDR3 DNA: TGCGCCAGCAGCGCCGGCGGACAGGGGGAGACCCAGTACTTC. Translated, it gives CASSAGGQGETQYF. V and J are TRBV5-1 and TRBJ2-5, with TRBD1 identical over 9 bases. This CDR3 has 14 amino acids. Losses at the gene ends were 4 bases for V and 5 bases for J; bases not matched to a gene: 6. Germline values: CDR1 SGHRS, CDR2 YFSETQ.

This chain connects TRBV7-2 to TRBJ1-5; D call uncertain. Trimming pared 2 bases from V and 5 bases from J, leaving 7 bases between. The CDR3 is made up of 13 amino acids. Germline CDR1 reads SGHTA; CDR2 reads FQGNSA. CDR3 nucleotides: TGTGCCAGCAGCTTACAGCATTATCAGCCCCAGCATTTT. It translates to CASSLQHYQPQHF.

This chain links TRBV5-1 with TRBJ2-2; D remains ambiguous. V lost 0 bases and J 3 bases, leaving 6 bases between the germline ends. The germline gives CDR1 SGHRS, CDR2 YFSETQ. CDR3 size: 14 residues. The CDR3, as DNA: TGCGCCAGCAGCTTGGATCCATACACCGGGGAGCTGTTTTTT. Residues: CASSLDPYTGELFF.

This rearrangement joins TRBV5-4 to TRBJ2-1; TRBD1 matches at 9 bases. V shed 1 base and J 4 bases; nucleotides not matched to a gene: 9. The CDR3 sequence is 17 residues long. Germline CDR1 SGHNT, CDR2 YYREEE (reference sequence). Written as DNA, the CDR3 is TGTGCCAGCAGCTTGAAGTCTGGGACAGGGAGATACAATGAGCAGTTCTTC. This gives the protein CASSLKSGTGRYNEQFF.

This clone was observed many times. J is TRBJ2-1 and V is TRBV10-3; D not resolved. The V gene's germline CDR1 is ENHRY and CDR2 SYGVKD. The CDR3 contains 14 residues. Trimming took 3 bases from V and 8 from J, leaving 14 bases between them. The CDR3, as DNA: TGTGCCATCAGTGACTCGATCCCGCAGGATGAGCAGTTCTTC. It translates to CAISDSIPQDEQFF.

In this sample, this clone turned up a few times. The V and J genes are TRBV5-1 and TRBJ2-7; TRBD1 matches at 9 bases. Germline V gene data show CDR1 as SGHRS and CDR2 as YFSETQ. CDR3 length: 15 amino acids. With 0 bases clipped from V and 3 bases from J, the junction kept 4 bases outside the gene matches. CDR3 DNA: TGCGCCAGCAGCTTGGGGACAGGGGTCATCTACGAGCAGTACTTC. This encodes CASSLGTGVIYEQYF. The whole variable domain, remainder taken from reference TRBV5-1 and TRBJ2-7, is KAGVTQTPRYLIKTRGQQVTLSCSPISGHRSVSWYQQTPGQGLQFLFEYFSETQRNKGNFPGRFSGRQFSNSRSEMNVSTLELGDSALYLCASSLGTGVIYEQYFGPGTRLTVT.

This clone was found a few times. The chain uses TRBV9 and TRBJ2-7; D uncertain. From germline, CDR1 is SGDLS and CDR2 YYNGEE. This CDR3 region has 14 residues. V lost 6 bases to trimming and J lost 3 bases, with 16 bases between them. Written as DNA, the CDR3 is TGTGCCAGCAAGACCGGGCCCGACGGCTACGAGCAGTACTTC. Residues: CASKTGPDGYEQYF.

This clone was recorded a few times. V usage is TRBV5-1 and J usage is TRBJ2-2; TRBD1 is a possible D gene (6 bases). The germline V gene encodes CDR1 SGHRS and CDR2 YFSETQ. This CDR3 region has 15 residues. Trimming took 2 bases from V and 0 from J, leaving 8 bases between them. The CDR3 region has the DNA TGCGCCAGCAGCTTACCAGGGGCGAACACCGGGGAGCTGTTTTTT. Its protein is CASSLPGANTGELFF. The full variable domain, with the rest looked up from reference TRBV5-1 and TRBJ2-2, is KAGVTQTPRYLIKTRGQQVTLSCSPISGHRSVSWYQQTPGQGLQFLFEYFSETQRNKGNFPGRFSGRQFSNSRSEMNVSTLELGDSALYLCASSLPGANTGELFFGEGSRLTVL.

This clone occurred a few times. In DNA, the CDR3 is TGCGCCAGCAGCCAAGATTCCCGCAATCAGCCCCAGCATTTT. Protein: CASSQDSRNQPQHF. This sequence joins TRBV4-3 and TRBJ1-5; D unclear. The CDR3 is 14 amino acids. CDR1 is LGHNA, CDR2 YSLEER, per germline. The ends were cut back, 0 bases at V and 2 bases at J, with 5 bases in the middle.

The table lists this clone with a few counts. The genes are TRBV2 and TRBJ1-5; D unresolved. The germline V and J ends were trimmed by 3 bases and 1 base, with 10 bases remaining between them. Per germline, CDR1 SNHLY and CDR2 FYNNEI. The CDR3 loop spans 15 amino acids. In DNA form, the CDR3 reads TGTGCCAGCAGTGAGGCGGGTATGAGCAATCAGCCCCAGCATTTT. As protein: CASSEAGMSNQPQHF.

This clone occurred a few times. The chain joins TRBV9 to TRBJ2-6; perhaps TRBD2 as D (6 bases). The CDR3 consists of 16 residues. The germline gives CDR1 SGDLS, CDR2 YYNGEE. Trimming stripped 0 bases from V and 1 base from J, with 8 bases between. The CDR3 sequence is CASSVVGTSGANVLTF. The CDR3 nucleotides read TGTGCCAGCAGCGTAGTGGGGACTTCTGGGGCCAACGTCCTGACTTTC.

This clone was counted only a few times. This rearrangement joins TRBV5-1 to TRBJ1-1; no clear D gene. CDR1 is SGHRS, CDR2 YFSETQ, per germline. There are 14 residues in the CDR3. Between the trimmed V and J ends, which lost 2 bases and 3 bases, there was a span of 11 bases. CDR3 region: CASSFSLGDTEAFF. The CDR3 DNA reads TGCGCCAGCAGCTTCTCCCTCGGGGACACTGAAGCTTTCTTT. Supplemented by reference TRBV5-1 and TRBJ1-1, the full variable domain reads KAGVTQTPRYLIKTRGQQVTLSCSPISGHRSVSWYQQTPGQGLQFLFEYFSETQRNKGNFPGRFSGRQFSNSRSEMNVSTLELGDSALYLCASSFSLGDTEAFFGQGTRLTVV.

This clone turned up a few times. The chain links TRBV2 to TRBJ1-2; D gene uncertain. CDR3 length equals 14 residues. Germline-derived CDR1 and CDR2 are SNHLY and FYNNEI. V lost 6 bases, J lost 8 bases, and 19 bases lay in between. Written as DNA, the CDR3 is TGTGCCAGCAGCTATTCGGACGCACAAGGGGGCTACACCTTC. It codes for CASSYSDAQGGYTF.

There are a few counts of this clone. The gene calls are TRBV28 and TRBJ1-1; perhaps TRBD1 as D (5 bases). The ends were cut back, 6 bases at V and 2 bases at J, with 13 bases in the middle. Per germline, CDR1 MDHEN and CDR2 SYDVKM. The CDR3 has 14 residues. This CDR3 is CASRLRGVNTEAFF. The CDR3, as DNA: TGTGCCAGCAGGTTGAGAGGGGTTAACACTGAAGCTTTCTTT.

This clone appeared a few times. The chain uses TRBV10-3 and TRBJ1-5; D unresolved. This CDR3 region has 12 residues. Trimming took 6 bases from V and 2 from J, leaving 5 bases between them. Germline CDR1 and CDR2: ENHRY and SYGVKD. CDR3 coding DNA: TGTGCCATCAGCCAGGGCAATCAGCCCCAGCATTTT. Its protein is CAISQGNQPQHF.

This clone was observed a handful of times. The chain recombines TRBV7-2 with TRBJ2-5; a weak D match, TRBD1 (5 bases). This CDR3 is 16 amino acids long. V gave up 3 bases and J gave up 4 bases, with 18 bases separating them. Germline loops: CDR1 SGHTA, CDR2 FQGNSA. CDR3 residues: CASSFNPRAMGETQYF. CDR3 DNA sequence: TGTGCCAGCAGCTTTAACCCCAGGGCTATGGGAGAGACCCAGTACTTC.

This clone was picked up a small number of times. The chain is built from TRBV27 and TRBJ1-1, with 7 bases lining up with TRBD1. V lost 5 bases and J lost 8; bases outside the gene matches: 2. This CDR3 has 11 amino acids. The germline V gene encodes CDR1 MNHEY and CDR2 SMNVEV (reference sequence). The CDR3 is CASSRTGEAFF. In DNA, the CDR3 is TGTGCCAGCAGTCGGACAGGCGAAGCTTTCTTT.

This clone showed up just a few times. The same CDR3 arises from other DNA sequences in this sample as well. The gene calls are TRBV5-1 and TRBJ2-1; unclear D gene. Germline V CDR1 and CDR2: SGHRS, YFSETQ. The CDR3 is 13 residues long. V lost 0 bases and J lost 5, with 6 bases in between. DNA for the CDR3: TGCGCCAGCAGCTTGGGGGCAGACAATGAGCAGTTCTTC. It specifies CASSLGADNEQFF.

V gene TRBV5-6 combines with J gene TRBJ1-2; D is uncertain. This CDR3 comprises 15 residues. Trimming left V 2 bases short and J 0 bases short, with 11 bases between. The germline gives CDR1 SGHDT, CDR2 YYEEEE. The CDR3 is CASSFSLLANYGYTF. The CDR3 DNA reads TGTGCCAGCAGCTTCAGCCTGTTAGCTAACTATGGCTACACCTTC.

The rearrangement uses TRBV6-6 and TRBJ2-7; D is perhaps TRBD2 (5 bases). Germline CDR1 and CDR2: MNHNY and SVGAGI (reference sequence). The ends were cut back, 5 bases at V and 3 bases at J, with 20 bases in the middle. The CDR3 has 16 amino acids. CDR3 in DNA: TGTGCCAGCAGTCCTCCCCGACGTGGACTCGTCTACGAGCAGTACTTC. Protein product: CASSPPRRGLVYEQYF.

This clone was picked up a small number of times. This chain connects TRBV30 to TRBJ2-4; D possibly matches TRBD1 or TRBD2 (6 bases each). CDR1 and CDR2 (germline): GTSNPN, SVGIG (reference sequence). V was pared by 3 bases and J by 6 bases, with 18 bases between. The CDR3 sequence is 15 residues long. CDR3 bases: TGTGCCTGGAGCTCCGGGGGCACAGTGAGAAACATTCAGTACTTC. It yields the protein CAWSSGGTVRNIQYF.

This clone was seen only a few times. The rearrangement uses TRBV18 and TRBJ2-7; TRBD1 might be the D (5 bases). V gave up 5 bases and J gave up 1 base, with 9 bases separating them. CDR1 KGHSH and CDR2 LQKENI come from the germline V gene. This CDR3 is built from 13 residues. Here the CDR3 reads CASSKTDSYEQYF. The CDR3 nucleotides read TGTGCCAGCTCAAAGACAGATTCCTACGAGCAGTACTTC. The complete variable domain, with remaining parts taken from reference TRBV18 and TRBJ2-7, reads NAGVMQNPRHLVRRRGQEARLRCSPMKGHSHVYWYRQLPEEGLKFMVYLQKENIIDESGMPKERFSAEFPKEGPSILRIQQVVRGDSAAYFCASSKTDSYEQYFGPGTRLTVT.

This clone showed up just a few times. The chain combines TRBV28 with TRBJ2-7; D remains ambiguous. This CDR3 comprises 10 residues. CDR1 and CDR2 (germline): MDHEN, SYDVKM. With 8 bases removed from V and 6 bases from J, the gap between germline ends came to 8 bases. The CDR3 loop is CASGPGEQYF. The CDR3 DNA reads TGTGCCAGCGGGCCGGGCGAGCAGTACTTC.